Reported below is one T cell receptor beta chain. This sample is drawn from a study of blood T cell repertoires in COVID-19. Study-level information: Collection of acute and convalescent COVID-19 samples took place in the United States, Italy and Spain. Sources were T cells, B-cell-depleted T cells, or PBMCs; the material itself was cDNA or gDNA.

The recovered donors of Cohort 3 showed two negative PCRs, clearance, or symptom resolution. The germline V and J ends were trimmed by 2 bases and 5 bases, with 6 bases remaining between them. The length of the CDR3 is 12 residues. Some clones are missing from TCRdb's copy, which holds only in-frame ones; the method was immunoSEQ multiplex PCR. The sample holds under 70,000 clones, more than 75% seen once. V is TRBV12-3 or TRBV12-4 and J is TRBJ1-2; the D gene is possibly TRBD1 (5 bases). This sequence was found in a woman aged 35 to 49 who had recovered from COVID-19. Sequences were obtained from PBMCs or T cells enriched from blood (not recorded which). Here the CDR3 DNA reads TGTGCCAGCAGTTTAAAGGGGTATGGCTACACCTTC. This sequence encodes CASSLKGYGYTF.